This entry lists 17 T cell receptor beta chains sequenced from one sample in a study. TCRdb ran MiXCR on the 5' RACE reads and lists one entry per CDR3 protein. This table has some 40,000 distinct CDR3 sequences, 29% appearing once. The sequencing sample was made of memory CD4+ T cells sorted from a lymph node. Subset reported: memory CD4+ T cells, CD4+CD45RO+CD25-. The source of these receptors is a female donor with breast cancer.

A few counts support this clonotype. The genes are TRBV7-3 and TRBJ2-5, with a tentative D call TRBD2 (5 bases). V lost 5 bases, J lost 7 bases, and 14 bases lay in between. The V gene's germline CDR1 is SGHTA and CDR2 FQGTGA. This CDR3 contains 13 residues. The CDR3 loop reads CASSLGSSGTQYF. The CDR3 nucleotides are TGTGCCAGCAGCCTGGGGAGTTCAGGGACCCAGTACTTC.

This clonotype has ten or more counts. V gene TRBV20-1 combines with J gene TRBJ2-1; D call uncertain. Per germline, CDR1 DFQATT and CDR2 SNEGSKA (reference sequence). This CDR3 has 14 residues. The V end lost 1 base, the J end lost 7 bases, and 14 bases lay between the germline ends. In nucleotides, the CDR3 is TGCAGTGCTAGAGCCCCCTCTCTGGGTAATGAGCAGTTCTTC. This encodes CSARAPSLGNEQFF.

Ten or more counts support this clonotype. The chain uses TRBV3-1 and TRBJ2-5; D might be TRBD1 (5 bases). Germline values: CDR1 LGHDT, CDR2 YNNKEL (reference sequence). The V end was cut by 1 base, the J end by 1 base, with 7 bases between. The CDR3 consists of 14 residues. The CDR3 sequence is CASSQAQGQETQYF. The CDR3 coding sequence is TGTGCCAGCAGCCAAGCCCAGGGCCAAGAGACCCAGTACTTC.

This sequence joins TRBV7-2 and TRBJ2-6, with D hard to call. Trimming shortened V by 1 base and J by 0 bases, and 10 bases separated the two germline ends. CDR3 size: 17 residues. The germline CDR1 and CDR2 sequences are SGHTA and FQGNSA. The CDR3 coding sequence is TGTGCCAGCAGCTTAGTTGGACGGTTCTCTGGGGCCAACGTCCTGACTTTC. Amino acids: CASSLVGRFSGANVLTF.

Only a few counts were recorded for this clonotype. V and J are TRBV5-1 and TRBJ2-7; 12 bases match TRBD1. The germline gives CDR1 SGHRS, CDR2 YFSETQ. V shed 4 bases, J shed 4 bases, and the junction held 6 bases outside the gene matches. This CDR3 is built from 15 residues. CDR3 region: CASSPGTGGAYEQYF. The CDR3, as DNA: TGCGCCAGCAGCCCAGGGACAGGGGGCGCGTACGAGCAGTACTTC.

There are a few counts of this clonotype. This chain uses TRBV7-2 with TRBJ1-4; D is unresolved. The CDR3 has 16 residues. Between the trimmed V and J ends, which lost 5 bases and 5 bases, there was a span of 18 bases. The germline V gene encodes CDR1 SGHTA and CDR2 FQGNSA. In DNA form, the CDR3 reads TGTGCCAGCAGCCCCAAGACCGGGATGCGAAATGAAAAACTGTTTTTT. Protein sequence: CASSPKTGMRNEKLFF.

The chain is built from TRBV29-1 and TRBJ2-7, with 7 bases identical to TRBD1. The junction had 5 bases not matched to a gene; V was cut back by 6 bases and J by 6 bases. There are 11 residues in the CDR3. Germline values: CDR1 SQVTM, CDR2 ANQGSEA. Here the CDR3 DNA reads TGCAGCGTCTTGACAGGGATCGAGCAGTACTTC. Its translation is CSVLTGIEQYF.

This clonotype was seen more than once but under ten times. This chain uses TRBV3-1 with TRBJ2-7; 15 bases match TRBD2. Germline V gene data show CDR1 as LGHDT and CDR2 as YNNKEL (reference sequence). V dropped 3 bases and J dropped 5; count of bases not matched to a gene: 5. This CDR3 contains 16 residues. The CDR3 protein is CASSHWTSGRAHEQYF. CDR3 DNA sequence: TGTGCCAGCAGCCATTGGACTAGCGGGAGGGCCCACGAGCAGTACTTC.

Only a few counts were recorded for this clonotype. J is TRBJ2-7 and V is TRBV18; possible D gene TRBD2, 6 bases. The CDR3 runs to 15 residues. Trimming cost V 2 bases and J 0 bases, with 11 bases left between them. Looked up from germline, CDR1 is KGHSH and CDR2 is LQKENI. The CDR3 DNA reads TGTGCCAGCTCACCAGGAGGGGCAGCCTCCTACGAGCAGTACTTC. This encodes CASSPGGAASYEQYF.

This clonotype is a singleton in its sample. The chain uses TRBV6-6 and TRBJ1-2, with D maybe TRBD1 (5 bases). V was clipped by 6 bases and J by 1 base, with 15 bases between them. The CDR3 sequence is 15 residues long. Germline V gene data show CDR1 as MNHNY and CDR2 as SVGAGI (reference sequence). CDR3 nucleotides: TGTGCCAGCAGACAAGACAGCGCCTATAACTATGGCTACACCTTC. It encodes CASRQDSAYNYGYTF.

V and J are TRBV10-3 and TRBJ2-7; the match to TRBD2 covers 11 bases. Germline lookup yields CDR1 ENHRY and CDR2 SYGVKD. Trimming took 2 bases from V and 0 from J; bases not matched to a gene: 0. The CDR3 extends over 15 amino acids. This CDR3 is CAISEGTSGSYEQYF. The CDR3 nucleotides are TGTGCCATCAGTGAGGGGACTAGCGGCTCCTACGAGCAGTACTTC.

In this sample, this clonotype turned up a few times. J is TRBJ2-1 and V is TRBV9, with D maybe TRBD2 (5 bases). There are 14 residues in the CDR3. The germline gives CDR1 SGDLS, CDR2 YYNGEE. Trimming took off 5 bases at V and 4 bases at J, with 13 bases between the two ends. The CDR3 protein is CASSQTGLYNEQFF. The CDR3 nucleotides are TGTGCCAGCAGTCAGACCGGACTGTACAATGAGCAGTTCTTC.

Regarding this clonotype: In this CDR3 the conserved last residue, phenylalanine or tryptophan, is missing, so a read error is likely. V and J are TRBV6-5 and TRBJ2-1, with 12 bases that match TRBD1. J was trimmed by 9 bases and V by 0 bases; bases with no gene match: 3. The CDR3 has 15 residues. Germline CDR1 reads MNHEY; CDR2 reads SVGAGI. As DNA, the CDR3 is TGTGCCAGCAGTTACTCGGGACAGGGGGCGTCTGAGCAGTTCTCC. This encodes CASSYSGQGASEQFS.

With respect to this clonotype: This sequence may be a read error, since a much larger clone differs from it by one base. The chain combines TRBV12-3 or TRBV12-4 with TRBJ2-3; D is uncertain. This CDR3 is 13 amino acids long. CDR3 in DNA: TGTGCCAGCGGTTTAGATATCCCAGATACGCAGTATTTT. Its protein is CASGLDIPDTQYF.

About this clonotype: Mismatch with germline at one junction end may stem from a read error. V usage is TRBV20-1 and J usage is TRBJ2-3; 10 nucleotides line up with TRBD2. Germline V gives CDR1 DFQATT, CDR2 SNEGSKA (reference sequence). CDR3 length: 14 amino acids. The CDR3 nucleotides read TGCAGTGCCCCGGGACTAGCGAACACAGATAGGCAGTATTTT. It codes for CSAPGLANTDRQYF.

V gene TRBV3-1 combines with J gene TRBJ2-7; D uncertain. V was shortened by 4 bases and J by 4 bases, with 14 bases between the two germline ends. Germline CDR1 reads LGHDT; CDR2 reads YNNKEL (reference sequence). CDR3 length: 14 residues. The CDR3 DNA follows: TGTGCCAGCAGCCCGGCCGTACTACCGTACGAGCAGTACTTC. Encoded protein: CASSPAVLPYEQYF.

This rearrangement joins TRBV2 to TRBJ2-1; D perhaps matches TRBD1 (6 bases). V was trimmed by 6 bases and J by 3 bases, leaving 18 bases between them. This CDR3 spans 16 amino acids. The germline V gene has CDR1 SNHLY and CDR2 FYNNEI. As DNA, the CDR3 is TGTGCCAGCAGACCTATAGCGACAGGCAACTACAATGAGCAGTTCTTC. This translates into CASRPIATGNYNEQFF. The whole variable domain, remainder taken from reference TRBV2 and TRBJ2-1, is EPEVTQTPSHQVTQMGQEVILRCVPISNHLYFYWYRQILGQKVEFLVSFYNNEISEKSEIFDDQFSVERPDGSNFTLKIRSTKLEDSAMYFCASRPIATGNYNEQFFGPGTRLTVL.